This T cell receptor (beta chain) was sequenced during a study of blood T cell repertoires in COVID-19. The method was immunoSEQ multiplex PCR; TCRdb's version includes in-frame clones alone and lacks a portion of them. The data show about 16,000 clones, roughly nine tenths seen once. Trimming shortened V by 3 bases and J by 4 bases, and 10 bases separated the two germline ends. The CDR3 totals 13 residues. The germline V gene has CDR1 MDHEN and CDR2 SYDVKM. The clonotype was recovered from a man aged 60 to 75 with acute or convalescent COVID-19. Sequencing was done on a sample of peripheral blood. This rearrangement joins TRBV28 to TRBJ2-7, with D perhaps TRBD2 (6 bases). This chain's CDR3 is CASSLGGEYEQYF. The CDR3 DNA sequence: TGTGCCAGCAGTTTGGGGGGTGAGTACGAGCAGTACTTC.